Here is one T cell receptor (beta chain) with its context. What it binds is not known. This entry comes from a study of esophageal squamous cell carcinoma under preoperative chemotherapy. Study-wide points: Post-treatment tumor-infiltrating lymphocytes appeared partly derived from peripheral T cells migrating into the tumor.

Time point indicated: after preoperative PTX-NDP chemotherapy. From the PCR reads, TCRdb called clonotypes with MiXCR, one entry per CDR3 protein. The repertoire consists of about 32,000 distinct CDR3 sequences, with 40% to 65% occurring once and the leading ten covering roughly 24%. The CDR3 has 14 residues. The ends were cut back, 2 bases at V and 2 bases at J, with 8 bases in the middle. The germline CDR1 and CDR2 sequences are KGHDR and SFDVKD. The chain recombines TRBV24-1 with TRBJ1-2, with a tentative D call TRBD1 (6 bases). The receptor was derived from a human donor with esophageal squamous cell carcinoma. The donor label of this sample is uncertain. This specimen was collected from a patient given preoperative chemotherapy. The CDR3 DNA reads TGTGCCACCAGTGATTCCGACAGGAACTATGGCTACACCTTC. It encodes CATSDSDRNYGYTF.